This T cell receptor (beta chain) was observed in a study of CD8 T cells in ankylosing spondylitis. One entry per CDR3 protein, called by TCRdb with MiXCR from the 5' RACE reads. The sample consists of about 800,000 distinct CDR3 sequences, about an eighth of them appearing once. This CDR3 region has 14 residues. CDR1 is ENHRY and CDR2 is SYGVKD in the germline V gene. The V and J ends lost 6 bases and 4 bases, in that order; junction bases with no gene match: 5. This clonotype was counted only a few times. Its antigen is unidentified. Study-level findings and limits: What seemed typical of ankylosing spondylitis blood was a TCR beta motif built from several highly homologous variants.

The TCR comes from a male donor with ankylosing spondylitis. The V call is TRBV10-3, the J call TRBJ2-5, with TRBD1 matching over 10 bases. Sequenced material: blood, either unsorted or a sorted T cell fraction (not recorded which). The CDR3 spells CAIRGDRGRETQYF. DNA for the CDR3: TGTGCCATCAGGGGGGACAGGGGTAGAGAGACCCAGTACTTC.